The 30 T cell receptor beta chains in this list originate from one sample, sequenced in a study of shared clonotypes between healthy human individuals. The assay was immunoSEQ multiplex PCR, and TCRdb's table has in-frame clones only and misses some. Of fewer than 650,000 clones in the sample, around 78% were seen once. The specimen sequenced was PBMCs. These TCRs come from a woman aged 40 to 55 in good health. Some clones in this sample may be carry-over from other donors' samples.

Points on this clone: A far larger clone is one nucleotide away, so this likely arose from a read error. The V call is TRBV25-1, the J call TRBJ2-1, with 10 bases fitting TRBD2. The CDR3 has 13 amino acids. Germline values: CDR1 MGHDK, CDR2 SYGVNS. The CDR3 sequence: CTSRGLAPNEQFF. The CDR3 DNA sequence: TGTACCAGCAGGGGACTAGCGCCCAATGAGCAGTTCTTC.

In the case of this clone: A much bigger clone sits one base away, suggesting this may be a read error. V and J are TRBV11-3 and TRBJ2-2, with 10 bases aligning to TRBD2. Germline-derived CDR1 and CDR2 are SGHNT and YENEEA. CDR3 size: 15 residues. V was pared by 4 bases and J by 1 base, with 0 bases of the junction left unmatched. The CDR3 loop is CASSWTSGNTGELFF. In DNA form, the CDR3 reads TGTGCCAGCAGCTGGACTAGCGGGAACACCGGGGAGCTGTTTTTT.

This chain links TRBV2 with TRBJ1-2, with D uncertain. Trimming took off 3 bases at V and 1 base at J, with 9 bases between the two ends. The germline V gene has CDR1 SNHLY and CDR2 FYNNEI. The CDR3 extends over 14 amino acids. Here the CDR3 DNA reads TGTGCCAGCAGTGACGACGTCCGTAACTATGGCTACACCTTC. Translation: CASSDDVRNYGYTF.

The rearrangement uses TRBV27 and TRBJ1-1; tentative D call: TRBD1 (6 bases). Germline CDR1 MNHEY, CDR2 SMNVEV (reference sequence). This CDR3 comprises 16 residues. Trimming shortened V by 3 bases and J by 0 bases, and 14 bases separated the two germline ends. CDR3 in amino acids: CASSLDPRGLNTEAFF. CDR3 DNA: TGTGCCAGCAGTTTGGACCCCAGGGGATTGAACACTGAAGCTTTCTTT.

As regards this clone: With a much larger clone just one base away, this may be a read error. V gene TRBV7-9 combines with J gene TRBJ1-2; no definite D call. Germline CDR1 SEHNR, CDR2 FQNEAQ (reference sequence). The V end was cut by 1 base, the J end by 3 bases, with 6 bases between. The CDR3 extends over 13 amino acids. The CDR3: CASSLGADYGYTF. DNA of the CDR3: TGTGCCAGCAGCTTAGGGGCAGACTATGGCTACACCTTC.

The chain recombines TRBV4-2 with TRBJ2-1, with 7 positions matching TRBD2. Trimming removed 1 base from V and 2 bases from J; junction bases left unmatched: 5. Germline CDR1 and CDR2: LGHNA and YNFKEQ. This CDR3 is built from 16 residues. The CDR3 region has the DNA TGTGCCAGCAGCCAAGTTGGGGGGGATACCTACAATGAGCAGTTCTTC. Its translation is CASSQVGGDTYNEQFF.

As to this clone: At the DNA level, this CDR3 is encoded by other sequences in the same sample as well. The chain has TRBV29-1 and TRBJ2-6; D gene uncertain. Germline V gene sequence: CDR1 SQVTM, CDR2 ANQGSEA. Trimming pared 3 bases from V and 0 bases from J, leaving 12 bases between. The CDR3 runs 16 residues. CDR3: CSVDYGSSSGANVLTF. For the CDR3, the DNA is TGCAGCGTTGATTACGGCAGCAGCTCTGGGGCCAACGTCCTGACTTTC.

The genes are TRBV7-2 and TRBJ2-5; 7 bases fit TRBD2. Germline CDR1 reads SGHTA; CDR2 reads FQGNSA. The CDR3 is 13 residues long. The V and J ends lost 4 bases and 4 bases, in that order; junction bases with no gene match: 3. The CDR3 loop reads CASSSPGGETQYF. The DNA of the CDR3 is TGTGCCAGCAGCTCTCCGGGAGGAGAGACCCAGTACTTC.

The chain employs TRBV28 and TRBJ1-1, with no clear D. The CDR3 runs 12 residues. Trimming removed 4 bases at V and 0 bases at J, with 3 bases between. Germline V lookup: CDR1 MDHEN, CDR2 SYDVKM. CDR3 DNA sequence: TGTGCCAGCAGTTCAGTGAACACTGAAGCTTTCTTT. It codes for CASSSVNTEAFF.

J is TRBJ2-5 and V is TRBV5-5; TRBD2 might be the D (6 bases). The J call could be wrong; TRBJ2-7 is a better fit for the DNA end. Germline CDR1 and CDR2: SGHKS and YYEKEE (reference sequence). The CDR3 extends over 15 amino acids. The CDR3 loop is CASSWGVRVTYEQYF. CDR3 nucleotides: TGTGCCAGCAGCTGGGGGGTCAGGGTAACCTACGAGCAGTACTTC.

This clone came up a few times. The chain combines TRBV5-4 with TRBJ2-2; 8 bases are shared with TRBD2. V was clipped by 4 bases and J by 7 bases; unmatched bases: 6. CDR3 size: 14 residues. CDR1 SGHNT and CDR2 YYREEE come from the germline V gene (reference sequence). The CDR3 nucleotides are TGTGCCAGCAGCCCGGGAGGGCCTCTCGGGGAGCTGTTTTTT. This translates into CASSPGGPLGELFF.

The chain is built from TRBV15 and TRBJ2-1; tentative D call: TRBD2 (5 bases). Germline V gene data show CDR1 as LNHNV and CDR2 as YYDKDF (reference sequence). Trimming stripped 1 base from V and 11 bases from J, with 21 bases between. The CDR3 has 16 amino acids. The CDR3 sequence is CATSRAWRAQPNQQFF. CDR3 DNA: TGTGCCACCAGCAGAGCCTGGCGGGCCCAACCGAACCAGCAGTTCTTC.

In the case of this clone: A read error is likely here: a far larger clone is one base away. This same CDR3 is encoded by further DNA sequences in the sample. The chain has TRBV7-2 and TRBJ2-3; no clear D. The CDR3 is 11 amino acids. CDR1 SGHTA and CDR2 FQGNSA come from the germline V gene. Trimming took 3 bases from V and 2 from J, leaving 0 bases between them. CDR3 sequence (DNA): TGTGCCAGCAGCTTCACAGATACGCAGTATTTT. As protein: CASSFTDTQYF.

CDR3: CASSWGQESNEQFF. CDR3 in DNA: TGTGCCAGCAGTTGGGGACAGGAAAGCAATGAGCAGTTCTTC. The chain combines TRBV6-6 with TRBJ2-1; 8 nucleotides match TRBD1. Per the germline V gene, CDR1 is MNHNY and CDR2 is SVGAGI (reference sequence). Trimming took 4 bases from V and 6 from J; bases not matched to a gene: 5. This CDR3 contains 14 residues.

This clone was seen a few times. The chain is built from TRBV28 and TRBJ1-4, with 12 bases that match TRBD1. Germline CDR1 reads MDHEN; CDR2 reads SYDVKM. The V and J ends lost 4 bases and 8 bases, in that order; junction bases with no gene match: 14. The CDR3 is 18 residues long. The CDR3 nucleotides are TGTGCCAGCAGTTCCCACCGGGACAGGGGGCGAAGAGACGAAAAACTGTTTTTT. Protein sequence: CASSSHRDRGRRDEKLFF.

The chain uses TRBV4-2 and TRBJ2-7; D remains ambiguous. V was shortened by 4 bases and J by 4 bases, with 8 bases between the two germline ends. CDR3 length equals 12 residues. Germline CDR1 is LGHNA and CDR2 is YNFKEQ. In nucleotides, the CDR3 is TGTGCCAGCAGCCCTCCCGGTTACGAGCAGTACTTC. This encodes CASSPPGYEQYF.

The gene calls are TRBV25-1 and TRBJ2-7; D is unclear. The CDR3 spans 13 residues. Germline CDR1 MGHDK, CDR2 SYGVNS. Deletions cut 4 bases from V and 3 bases from J, with 10 bases between. CDR3 nucleotides: TGTGCCAGCAGTGTTCTTGGCAGCTACGAGCAGTACTTC. Its protein product is CASSVLGSYEQYF.

The CDR3 loop reads CASITSGTGNEKLFF. The CDR3 bases are TGTGCCAGTATCACCTCCGGGACAGGGAATGAAAAACTGTTTTTT. V is TRBV19 and J is TRBJ1-4, with 9 bases identical to TRBD1. The germline V gene has CDR1 LNHDA and CDR2 SQIVND (reference sequence). The V gene end was trimmed by 7 bases and the J gene end by 5 bases; junction bases not matched to a gene: 8. This CDR3 has 15 amino acids.

V is TRBV5-1 and J is TRBJ1-4, with D perhaps matching TRBD1 (6 bases). Trimming stripped 4 bases from V and 7 bases from J, with 11 bases between. The CDR3 has 13 amino acids. Germline CDR1 is SGHRS and CDR2 is YFSETQ. As DNA, the CDR3 is TGCGCCAGCAGCGCCCAGGGGAGTGAAAAACTGTTTTTT. Translating gives CASSAQGSEKLFF.

This clone showed up many times. This chain joins TRBV6-6 and TRBJ1-2, with no clear D. The CDR3 is 12 amino acids. V was shortened by 9 bases and J by 8 bases, with 16 bases between the two germline ends. Germline CDR1 and CDR2: MNHNY and SVGAGI (reference sequence). CDR3 sequence: CASATGVGGYTF. CDR3 nucleotide sequence: TGTGCCAGTGCTACGGGCGTTGGGGGCTACACCTTC.

V is TRBV7-8 and J is TRBJ2-7; D remains unclear. The CDR3 consists of 14 residues. Germline CDR1 SGHVS, CDR2 FQNEAQ. V shed 1 base and J shed 0 bases, with 7 bases lying between them. Here the CDR3 reads CASSLVRSSYEQYF. As DNA, the CDR3 is TGTGCCAGCAGCTTAGTCAGGAGCTCCTACGAGCAGTACTTC.

The chain couples TRBV19 to TRBJ2-5; TRBD1 matches at 8 bases. Germline V gene data show CDR1 as LNHDA and CDR2 as SQIVND (reference sequence). The CDR3 extends over 15 amino acids. Trimming took 4 bases from V and 2 from J; bases not matched to a gene: 6. CDR3 residues: CASSTSGTGQETQYF. CDR3 nucleotide sequence: TGTGCCAGTAGTACGTCCGGGACAGGACAAGAGACCCAGTACTTC.

The rearrangement joins TRBV7-9 to TRBJ2-3; D remains ambiguous. Trimming took off 5 bases at V and 4 bases at J, with 13 bases between the two ends. CDR3 length equals 14 residues. Germline V CDR1 and CDR2: SEHNR, FQNEAQ (reference sequence). CDR3 DNA: TGTGCCAGCAGCCCCCCTAGGGTCCCAGATACGCAGTATTTT. It translates to CASSPPRVPDTQYF.

This clone was picked up many times. The chain links TRBV30 to TRBJ2-7; D is possibly TRBD2 (5 bases). Trimming cost V 4 bases and J 3 bases, with 13 bases left between them. The germline CDR1 and CDR2 sequences are GTSNPN and SVGIG (reference sequence). The CDR3 is 13 amino acids. The CDR3, as DNA: TGTGCCTGGATGCGGGCAGGAGGCTACGAGCAGTACTTC. Translation gives CAWMRAGGYEQYF. Full variable domain (outside the CDR3, taken from reference TRBV30 and TRBJ2-7): SQTIHQWPATLVQPVGSPLSLECTVEGTSNPNLYWYRQAAGRGLQLLFYSVGIGQISSEVPQNLSASRPQDRQFILSSKKLLLSDSGFYLCAWMRAGGYEQYFGPGTRLTVT.

As for this clone: Other DNA sequences in the same sample also yield this CDR3. J is TRBJ2-5 and V is TRBV5-4; D remains ambiguous. Germline V gene data show CDR1 as SGHNT and CDR2 as YYREEE (reference sequence). There are 13 residues in the CDR3. The germline V and J ends were trimmed by 0 bases and 4 bases, with 7 bases remaining between them. The CDR3 loop reads CASSLAPPETQYF. CDR3 DNA: TGTGCCAGCAGCTTGGCCCCACCAGAGACCCAGTACTTC.

The rearrangement joins TRBV10-3 to TRBJ1-2, with D unresolved. The CDR3 covers 15 residues. Germline CDR1 is ENHRY and CDR2 is SYGVKD. Trimming pared 4 bases from V and 1 base from J, leaving 13 bases between. The CDR3, as DNA: TGTGCCATCAGTGTCTCGAGCGGACGTAACTATGGCTACACCTTC. This encodes CAISVSSGRNYGYTF.

The chain recombines TRBV6-6 with TRBJ2-1; 7 nucleotides match TRBD1. This CDR3 spans 15 amino acids. Germline CDR1 reads MNHNY; CDR2 reads SVGAGI (reference sequence). The trim removed 5 bases at V and 8 bases at J, leaving 12 bases unmatched. DNA for the CDR3: TGTGCCAGCAGTCCACAGGGGACCTCGACGGATGAGCAGTTCTTC. Its translation: CASSPQGTSTDEQFF.

This clone was observed once. The V call is TRBV28, the J call TRBJ2-7; 7 bases line up with TRBD2. Germline V gene sequence: CDR1 MDHEN, CDR2 SYDVKM. V lost 7 bases to trimming and J lost 5 bases; unmatched junction nucleotides: 8. The CDR3 has 13 residues. The CDR3 DNA follows: TGTGCCAGCAACTGGGGGGGTGGTGACGAGCAGTACTTC. Encoded protein: CASNWGGGDEQYF.

This clone was recorded a few times. The chain recombines TRBV18 with TRBJ1-6, with D maybe TRBD1 (5 bases). The germline V gene has CDR1 KGHSH and CDR2 LQKENI. With 8 bases removed from V and 5 bases from J, the gap between germline ends came to 10 bases. The CDR3 is 13 residues long. CDR3 in DNA: TGTGCCAGCCGCCTGGGGGATAATTCACCCCTCCACTTT. It translates to CASRLGDNSPLHF.

This chain connects TRBV7-2 to TRBJ2-5; D could derive from TRBD1 or TRBD2 (5 bases each). The better agreement between TRBJ2-7 and the DNA end casts doubt on the J call. The CDR3 has 13 amino acids. Germline-derived CDR1 and CDR2 are SGHTA and FQGNSA. The CDR3 DNA is TGTGCCAGCAGCCCGGGGACGCCCTACGAGCAGTACTTC. Its protein product is CASSPGTPYEQYF.